The following is a T cell receptor beta chain sequence with its context. Its antigen is unknown. This same CDR3 is encoded by further DNA sequences in the sample. The sample belongs to a study of shared clonotypes between healthy human individuals. At the level of the study: Three plates were used per donor for CD4 naive, three for CD4 memory, two for CD8 naive and one for CD8 memory.

The CDR3 is 16 amino acids. Germline trimming cut 1 base from V and 4 bases from J; bases unmatched to any gene: 1. Germline V gene lookup returns CDR1 LNHDA and CDR2 SQIVND (reference sequence). The assay was carried out at the deep level. Method: immunoSEQ multiplex PCR; TCRdb's copy keeps in-frame clones and lacks some. The profile covers fewer than 1.8 million clones, with roughly 98.5% appearing a single time and about 0.35% taken by the ten largest. Overall study findings and caveats: In contrast to clonotypes shared by all four donors, non-shared clonotypes had lower generation probabilities. Between a few donors, naive CD4 clonotypes were shared at a level of around 4.8%.

The sequenced sample was naive CD4+ T cells sorted from blood. Subset specified: CD45RA+ positively selected. This clonotype was sampled from a man aged 25-45 years in good health. The rearrangement links TRBV19 to TRBJ2-3; 14 nucleotides match TRBD2. In nucleotides, the CDR3 is TGTGCCAGTAGTATAGGACTAGCGGGAGGGCCAGATACGCAGTATTTT. Its translation is CASSIGLAGGPDTQYF. Using reference TRBV19 and TRBJ2-3 for the parts outside the CDR3, the full variable domain is DGGITQSPKYLFRKEGQNVTLSCEQNLNHDAMYWYRQDPGQGLRLIYYSQIVNDFQKGDIAEGYSVSREKKESFPLTVTSAQKNPTAFYLCASSIGLAGGPDTQYFGPGTRLTVL.